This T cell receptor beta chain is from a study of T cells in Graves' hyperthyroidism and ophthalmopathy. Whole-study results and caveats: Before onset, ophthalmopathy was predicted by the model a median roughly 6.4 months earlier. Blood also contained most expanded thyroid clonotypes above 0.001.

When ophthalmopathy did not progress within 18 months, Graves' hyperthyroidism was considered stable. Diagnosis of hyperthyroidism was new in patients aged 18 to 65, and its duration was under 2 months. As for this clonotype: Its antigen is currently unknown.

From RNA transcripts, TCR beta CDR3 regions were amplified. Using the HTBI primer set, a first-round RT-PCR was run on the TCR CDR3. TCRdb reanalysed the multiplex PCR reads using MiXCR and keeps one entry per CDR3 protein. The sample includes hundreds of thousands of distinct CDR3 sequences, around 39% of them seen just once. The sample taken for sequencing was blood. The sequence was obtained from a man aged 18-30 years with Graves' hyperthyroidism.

CDR3 residues: CASRQTGGFGEKLFF. For the CDR3, the DNA is TGTGCCAGCCGCCAAACAGGGGGGTTTGGTGAAAAACTGTTTTTT. The V and J genes are TRBV25-1 and TRBJ1-4, with 8 positions matching TRBD1. CDR1 and CDR2 (germline): MGHDK, SYGVNS. The CDR3 totals 15 residues. Trimming removed 8 bases from V and 7 bases from J; junction bases left unmatched: 12.